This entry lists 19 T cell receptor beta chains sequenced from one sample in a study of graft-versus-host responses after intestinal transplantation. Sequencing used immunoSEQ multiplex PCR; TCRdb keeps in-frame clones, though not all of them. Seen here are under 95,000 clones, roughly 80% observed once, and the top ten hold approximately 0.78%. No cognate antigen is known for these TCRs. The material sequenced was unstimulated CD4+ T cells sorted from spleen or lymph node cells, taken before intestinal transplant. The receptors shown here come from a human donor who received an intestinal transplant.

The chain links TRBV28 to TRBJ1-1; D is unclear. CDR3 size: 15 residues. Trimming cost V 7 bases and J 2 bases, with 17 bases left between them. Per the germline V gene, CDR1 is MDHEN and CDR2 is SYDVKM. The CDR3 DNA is TGTGCCAGCACTTTTTTCAGAATTCTCAACACTGAAGCTTTCTTT. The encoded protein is CASTFFRILNTEAFF.

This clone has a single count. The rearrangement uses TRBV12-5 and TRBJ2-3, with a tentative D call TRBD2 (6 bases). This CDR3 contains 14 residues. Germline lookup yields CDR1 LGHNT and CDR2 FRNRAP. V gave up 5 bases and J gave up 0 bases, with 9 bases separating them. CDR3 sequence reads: CASGTGDSTDTQYF. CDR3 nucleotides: TGTGCTAGTGGTACGGGGGATAGCACAGATACGCAGTATTTT.

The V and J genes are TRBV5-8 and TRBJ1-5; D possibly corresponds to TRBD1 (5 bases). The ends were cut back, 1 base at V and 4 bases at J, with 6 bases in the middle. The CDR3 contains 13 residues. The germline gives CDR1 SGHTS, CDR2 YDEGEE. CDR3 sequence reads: CASSLSGNQPQHF. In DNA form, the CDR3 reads TGTGCCAGCAGCTTGTCAGGGAATCAGCCCCAGCATTTT. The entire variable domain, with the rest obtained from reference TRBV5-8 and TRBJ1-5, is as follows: EAGVTQSPTHLIKTRGQQATLRCSPISGHTSVYWYQQALGLGLQFLLWYDEGEERNRGNFPPRFSGRQFPNYSSELNVNALELEDSALYLCASSLSGNQPQHFGDGTRLSIL.

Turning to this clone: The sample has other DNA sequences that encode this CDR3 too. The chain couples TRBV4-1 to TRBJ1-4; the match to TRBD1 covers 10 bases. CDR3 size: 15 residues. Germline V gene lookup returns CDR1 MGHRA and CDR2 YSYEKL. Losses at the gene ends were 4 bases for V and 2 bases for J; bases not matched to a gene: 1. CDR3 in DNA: TGCGCCAGCAGCCGACAGGGGGCCACTAATGAAAAACTGTTTTTT. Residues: CASSRQGATNEKLFF.

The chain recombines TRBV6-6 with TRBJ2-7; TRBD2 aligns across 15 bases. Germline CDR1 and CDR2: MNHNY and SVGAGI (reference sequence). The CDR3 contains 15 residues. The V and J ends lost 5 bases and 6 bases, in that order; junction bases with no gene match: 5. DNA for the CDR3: TGTGCCAGCAGTCCCGGACTAGCGGGAGGGAGCGAGCAGTACTTC. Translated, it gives CASSPGLAGGSEQYF.

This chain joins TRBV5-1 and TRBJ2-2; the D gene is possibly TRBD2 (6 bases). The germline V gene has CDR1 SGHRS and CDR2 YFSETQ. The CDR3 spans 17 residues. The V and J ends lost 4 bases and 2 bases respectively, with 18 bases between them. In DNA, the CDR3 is TGCGCCAGCAGCGTCTTATCCGGGACTGATAACACCGGGGAGCTGTTTTTT. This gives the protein CASSVLSGTDNTGELFF.

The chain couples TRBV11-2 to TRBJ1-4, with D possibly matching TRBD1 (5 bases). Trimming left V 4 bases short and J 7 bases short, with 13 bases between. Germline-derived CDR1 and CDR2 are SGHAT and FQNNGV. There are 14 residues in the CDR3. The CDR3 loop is CASSSGVGGEKLFF. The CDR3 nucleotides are TGTGCCAGCAGCTCCGGGGTGGGGGGTGAAAAACTGTTTTTT.

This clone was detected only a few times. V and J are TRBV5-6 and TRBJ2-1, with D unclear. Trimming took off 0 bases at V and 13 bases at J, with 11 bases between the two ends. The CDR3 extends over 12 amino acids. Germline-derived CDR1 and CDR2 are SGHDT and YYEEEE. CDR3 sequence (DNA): TGTGCCAGCAGCTTGGCGCACTTTAATCAGTTCTTC. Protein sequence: CASSLAHFNQFF.

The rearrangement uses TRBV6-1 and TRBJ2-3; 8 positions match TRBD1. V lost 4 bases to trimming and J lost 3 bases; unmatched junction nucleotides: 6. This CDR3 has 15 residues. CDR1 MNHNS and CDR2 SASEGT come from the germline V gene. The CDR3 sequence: CASSAWTGNTDTQYF. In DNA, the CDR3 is TGTGCCAGCAGTGCCTGGACAGGGAATACAGATACGCAGTATTTT.

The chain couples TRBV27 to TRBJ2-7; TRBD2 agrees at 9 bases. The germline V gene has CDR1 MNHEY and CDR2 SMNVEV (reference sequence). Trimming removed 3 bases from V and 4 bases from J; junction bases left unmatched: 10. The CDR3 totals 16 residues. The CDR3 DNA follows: TGTGCCAGCAGTTTCCGCGGACTAGCGTCGGGATACGAGCAGTACTTC. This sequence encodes CASSFRGLASGYEQYF.

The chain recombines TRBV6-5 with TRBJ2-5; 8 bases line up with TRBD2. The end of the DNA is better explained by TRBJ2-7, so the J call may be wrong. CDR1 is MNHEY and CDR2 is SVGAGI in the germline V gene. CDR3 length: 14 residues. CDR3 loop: CASSKSGTRHEQYF. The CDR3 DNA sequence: TGTGCCAGCAGTAAAAGCGGGACTAGACACGAGCAGTACTTC.

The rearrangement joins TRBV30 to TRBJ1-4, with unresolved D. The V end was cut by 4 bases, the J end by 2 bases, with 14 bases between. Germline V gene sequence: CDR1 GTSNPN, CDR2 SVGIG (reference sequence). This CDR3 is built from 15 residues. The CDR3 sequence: CAWTSFTGTNEKLFF. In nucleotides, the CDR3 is TGTGCCTGGACCTCGTTTACTGGTACTAATGAAAAACTGTTTTTT. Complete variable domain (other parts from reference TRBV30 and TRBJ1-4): SQTIHQWPATLVQPVGSPLSLECTVEGTSNPNLYWYRQAAGRGLQLLFYSVGIGQISSEVPQNLSASRPQDRQFILSSKKLLLSDSGFYLCAWTSFTGTNEKLFFGSGTQLSVL.

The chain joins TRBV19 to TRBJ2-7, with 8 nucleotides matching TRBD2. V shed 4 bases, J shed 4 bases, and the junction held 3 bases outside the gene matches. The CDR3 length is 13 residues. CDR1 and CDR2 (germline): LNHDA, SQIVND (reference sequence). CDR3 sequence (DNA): TGTGCCAGTAGTAAGGTAGCGGGATACGAGCAGTACTTC. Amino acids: CASSKVAGYEQYF.

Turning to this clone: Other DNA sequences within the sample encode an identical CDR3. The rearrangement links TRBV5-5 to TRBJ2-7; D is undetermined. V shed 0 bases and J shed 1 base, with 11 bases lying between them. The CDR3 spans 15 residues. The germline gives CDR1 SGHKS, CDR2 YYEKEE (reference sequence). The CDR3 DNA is TGTGCCAGCAGCTTGGTGTCAGGTCCTTCCTACGAGCAGTACTTC. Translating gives CASSLVSGPSYEQYF.

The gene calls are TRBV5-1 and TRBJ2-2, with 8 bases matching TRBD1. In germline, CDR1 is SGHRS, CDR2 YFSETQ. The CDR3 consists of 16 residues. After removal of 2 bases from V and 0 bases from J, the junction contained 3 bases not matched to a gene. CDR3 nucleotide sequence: TGCGCCAGCAGCTTCTCGGACAGGGCGAACACCGGGGAGCTGTTTTTT. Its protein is CASSFSDRANTGELFF.

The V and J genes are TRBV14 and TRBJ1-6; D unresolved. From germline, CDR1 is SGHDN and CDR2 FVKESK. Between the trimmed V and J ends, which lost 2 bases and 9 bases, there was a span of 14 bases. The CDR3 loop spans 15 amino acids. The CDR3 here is CASSQYLGLGSPLHF. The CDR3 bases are TGTGCCAGCAGCCAATATCTGGGTCTAGGTTCACCCCTCCACTTT.

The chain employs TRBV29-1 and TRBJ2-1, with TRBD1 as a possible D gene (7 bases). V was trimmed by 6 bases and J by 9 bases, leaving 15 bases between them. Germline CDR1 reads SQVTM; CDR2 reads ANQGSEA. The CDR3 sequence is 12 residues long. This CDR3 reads CSVGGQGGEQFF. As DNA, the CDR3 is TGCAGCGTCGGAGGCCAGGGGGGTGAGCAGTTCTTC.

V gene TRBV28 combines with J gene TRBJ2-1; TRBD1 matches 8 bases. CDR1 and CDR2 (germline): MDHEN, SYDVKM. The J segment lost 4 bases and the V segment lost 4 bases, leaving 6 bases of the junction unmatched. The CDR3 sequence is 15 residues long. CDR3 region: CASSSPGGFYNEQFF. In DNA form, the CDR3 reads TGTGCCAGCAGTTCCCCAGGGGGCTTTTACAATGAGCAGTTCTTC.

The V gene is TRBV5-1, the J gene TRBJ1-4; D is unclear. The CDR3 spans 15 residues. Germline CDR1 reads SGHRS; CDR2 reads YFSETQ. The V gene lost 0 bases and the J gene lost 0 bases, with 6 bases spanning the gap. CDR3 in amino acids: CASSLGGATNEKLFF. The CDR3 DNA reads TGCGCCAGCAGCTTGGGCGGAGCAACTAATGAAAAACTGTTTTTT.